This T cell receptor beta chain was profiled in a study of cytomegalovirus exposure and HLA in healthy donors. Study results and caveats: A later analysis found common viral pathogens apparently linked to several of the most significant clusters.

Germline V lookup: CDR1 SGHDN, CDR2 FVKESK. This CDR3 is built from 14 residues. V was pared by 4 bases and J by 8 bases, with 6 bases of the junction left unmatched. A word on this clone: The antigen is unknown.

Vbeta (60) and Jbeta (13) primers were used in the PCR. Using immunoSEQ multiplex PCR, the repertoire was profiled, and TCRdb retains in-frame clones only, with some absent. The table includes about 97,000 clones, about 80% detected once. The receptor comes from a male donor in good health and CMV-seropositive. The sequenced sample consisted of PBMCs. The chain employs TRBV14 and TRBJ1-2, with 11 positions matching TRBD1. The CDR3 DNA reads TGTGCCAGCAGCCCGTGGACAGGGGGCGACGGCTACACCTTC. As protein: CASSPWTGGDGYTF. Supplemented by reference TRBV14 and TRBJ1-2, the full variable domain reads EAGVTQFPSHSVIEKGQTVTLRCDPISGHDNLYWYRRVMGKEIKFLLHFVKESKQDESGMPNNRFLAERTGGTYSTLKVQPAELEDSGVYFCASSPWTGGDGYTFGSGTRLTVV.